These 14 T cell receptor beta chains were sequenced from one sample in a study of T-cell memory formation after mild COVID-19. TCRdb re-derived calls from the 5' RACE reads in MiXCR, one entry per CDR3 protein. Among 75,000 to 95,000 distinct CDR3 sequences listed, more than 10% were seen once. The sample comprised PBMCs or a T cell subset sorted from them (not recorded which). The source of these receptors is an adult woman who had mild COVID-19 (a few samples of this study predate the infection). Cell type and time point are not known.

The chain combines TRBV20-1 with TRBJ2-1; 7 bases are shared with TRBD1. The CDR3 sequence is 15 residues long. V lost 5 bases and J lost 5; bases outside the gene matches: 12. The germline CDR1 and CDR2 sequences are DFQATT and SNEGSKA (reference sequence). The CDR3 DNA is TGCAGTGCTCCCGACCCGACAGGGTCGGACAATGAGCAGTTCTTC. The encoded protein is CSAPDPTGSDNEQFF.

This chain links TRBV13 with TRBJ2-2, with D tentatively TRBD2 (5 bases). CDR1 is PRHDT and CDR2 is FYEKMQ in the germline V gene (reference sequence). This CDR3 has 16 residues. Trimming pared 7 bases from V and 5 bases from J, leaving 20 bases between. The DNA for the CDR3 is TGTGCCAGCAACCAACAAGGGAGTACCGGTACCGGGGAGCTGTTTTTT. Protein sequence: CASNQQGSTGTGELFF.

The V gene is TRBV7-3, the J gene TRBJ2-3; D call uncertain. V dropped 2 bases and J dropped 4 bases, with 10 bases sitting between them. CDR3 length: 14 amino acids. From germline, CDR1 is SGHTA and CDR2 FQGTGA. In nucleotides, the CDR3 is TGTGCCAGCAGCTTAGGAAGATCCGCAGATACGCAGTATTTT. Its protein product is CASSLGRSADTQYF.

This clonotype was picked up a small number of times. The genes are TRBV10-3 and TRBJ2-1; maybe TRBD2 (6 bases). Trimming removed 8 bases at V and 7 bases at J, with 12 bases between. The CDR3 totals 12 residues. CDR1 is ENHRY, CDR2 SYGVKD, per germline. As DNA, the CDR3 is TGTGCCATCGGTAGCGGCGGAAATGAGCAGTTCTTC. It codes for CAIGSGGNEQFF.

CDR3 DNA sequence: TGCGCCAGCAGCCAAGCGGCAGCAGCGAACTATAATTCACCCCTCCACTTT. As protein: CASSQAAAANYNSPLHF. V is TRBV4-3 and J is TRBJ1-6; D gene ambiguous. Germline V gene lookup returns CDR1 LGHNA and CDR2 YSLEER. The germline V and J ends were trimmed by 1 base and 3 bases, with 13 bases remaining between them. CDR3 length equals 17 residues.

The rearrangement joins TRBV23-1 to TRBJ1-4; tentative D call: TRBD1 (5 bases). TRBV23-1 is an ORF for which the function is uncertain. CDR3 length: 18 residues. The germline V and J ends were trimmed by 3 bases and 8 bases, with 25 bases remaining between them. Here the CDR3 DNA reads TGCGCCAGCAGTCATGCTGCGCGGGGCCAAGGGGCGCGGGAAAAACTGTTTTTT. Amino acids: CASSHAARGQGAREKLFF.

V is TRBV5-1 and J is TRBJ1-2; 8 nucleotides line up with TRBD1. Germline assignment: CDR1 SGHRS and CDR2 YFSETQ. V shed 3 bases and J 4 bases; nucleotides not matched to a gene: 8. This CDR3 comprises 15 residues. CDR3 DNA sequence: TGCGCCAGCAGCTCGCCGGGACAGGTGTCCTATGGCTACACCTTC. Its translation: CASSSPGQVSYGYTF.

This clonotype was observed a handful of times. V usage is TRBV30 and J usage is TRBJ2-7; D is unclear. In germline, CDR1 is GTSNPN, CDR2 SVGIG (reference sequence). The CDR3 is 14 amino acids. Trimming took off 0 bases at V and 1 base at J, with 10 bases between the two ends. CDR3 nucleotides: TGTGCCTGGAGTGTATTGGGATTTTCCTACGAGCAGTACTTC. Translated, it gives CAWSVLGFSYEQYF.

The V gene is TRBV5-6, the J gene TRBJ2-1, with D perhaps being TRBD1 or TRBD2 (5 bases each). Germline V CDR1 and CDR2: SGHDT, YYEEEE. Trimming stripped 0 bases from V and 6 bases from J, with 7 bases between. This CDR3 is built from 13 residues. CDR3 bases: TGTGCCAGCAGCTTGGGGGGGTTCAATGAGCAGTTCTTC. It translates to CASSLGGFNEQFF.

The CDR3 DNA sequence: TGTGCCAGCAGTGAAGACCGGCAGGCCTCCTACGAGCAGTACTTC. Its protein is CASSEDRQASYEQYF. V is TRBV2 and J is TRBJ2-7; D is uncertain. V was clipped by 1 base and J by 0 bases, with 10 bases between them. This CDR3 contains 15 residues. Germline CDR1 and CDR2: SNHLY and FYNNEI.

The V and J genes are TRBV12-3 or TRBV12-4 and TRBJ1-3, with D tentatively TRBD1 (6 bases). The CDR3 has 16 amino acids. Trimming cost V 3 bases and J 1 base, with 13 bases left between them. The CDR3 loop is CASSFGRGGSGNTIYF. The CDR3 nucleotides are TGTGCCAGCAGTTTTGGCAGGGGCGGGTCTGGAAACACCATATATTTT.

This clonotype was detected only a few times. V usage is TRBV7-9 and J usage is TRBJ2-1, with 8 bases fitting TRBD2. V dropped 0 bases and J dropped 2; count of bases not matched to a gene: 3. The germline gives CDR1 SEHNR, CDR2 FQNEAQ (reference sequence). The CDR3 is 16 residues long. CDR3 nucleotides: TGTGCCAGCAGCTTAGCTTACGGGAGGGCCTACAATGAGCAGTTCTTC. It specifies CASSLAYGRAYNEQFF.

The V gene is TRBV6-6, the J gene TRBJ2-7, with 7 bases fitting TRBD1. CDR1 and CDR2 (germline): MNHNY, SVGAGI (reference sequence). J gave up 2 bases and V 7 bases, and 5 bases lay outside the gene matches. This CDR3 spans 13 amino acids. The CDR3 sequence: CASTGTVTYEQYF. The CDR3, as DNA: TGTGCCAGCACAGGGACAGTAACCTACGAGCAGTACTTC.

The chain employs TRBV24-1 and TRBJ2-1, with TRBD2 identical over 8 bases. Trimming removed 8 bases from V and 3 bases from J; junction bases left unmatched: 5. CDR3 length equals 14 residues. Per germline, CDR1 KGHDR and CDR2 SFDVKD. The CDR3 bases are TGTGCCACCACGGGAGGGCCCTACTACAATGAGCAGTTCTTC. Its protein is CATTGGPYYNEQFF.